Each of the 24 T cell receptor beta chains below was sequenced from the same sample in a study of Ad26.COV2.S vaccination and SARS-CoV-2 variants. Treatment: roughly 20 received Ad26.COV2.S at low or high dose, single or two shots; five or six received placebo; per-sample allocation not given. Day 63 after the first injection of vaccine or placebo was the sampling time. Only in-frame clones appear in the TCRdb table, and some are missing; sequencing was by immunoSEQ multiplex PCR. The sample lists about 400,000 clones, 88% occurring once. Here the sequenced sample was peripheral blood, taken in a trial of Ad26.COV2.S vaccine versus placebo. These receptors originate from a person aged 18-60 years who received the Ad26.COV2.S COVID-19 vaccine or a placebo.

The chain carries TRBV4-1 and TRBJ1-1; 8 bases match TRBD1. V was pared by 4 bases and J by 5 bases, with 9 bases of the junction left unmatched. The CDR3 is 15 amino acids. Germline CDR1 MGHRA, CDR2 YSYEKL. CDR3 sequence: CASSPPTRGQTEAFF. The CDR3 DNA follows: TGCGCCAGCAGCCCGCCTACCAGGGGGCAGACTGAAGCTTTCTTT.

The J gene is TRBJ2-2, the V gene TRBV3-1 (or the pseudogene TRBV3-2); no definite D call. The germline V gene has CDR1 LGHDT and CDR2 YNNKEL (reference sequence). This CDR3 comprises 15 residues. V lost 0 bases to trimming and J lost 4 bases, with 9 bases between them. DNA for the CDR3: TGTGCCAGCAGCCAAGATGTGGGTAGCACCGGGGAGCTGTTTTTT. Protein sequence: CASSQDVGSTGELFF.

This clone has a single count. The J gene is TRBJ1-1, the V gene TRBV5-4, with D tentatively TRBD1 (6 bases). The V gene lost 0 bases and the J gene lost 5 bases, with 11 bases spanning the gap. Germline V gene lookup returns CDR1 SGHNT and CDR2 YYREEE (reference sequence). The CDR3 loop spans 14 amino acids. The CDR3 here is CASSLVQGPTEAFF. The CDR3, as DNA: TGTGCCAGCAGCTTGGTACAGGGTCCAACTGAAGCTTTCTTT.

The V call is TRBV27, the J call TRBJ2-3; D uncertain. This CDR3 comprises 17 residues. With 10 bases removed from V and 0 bases from J, the gap between germline ends came to 23 bases. Germline CDR1 and CDR2: MNHEY and SMNVEV (reference sequence). The CDR3 is CATAPLTAYLSTDTQYF. CDR3 in DNA: TGTGCCACCGCCCCCCTGACGGCATACCTTAGCACAGATACGCAGTATTTT.

The chain uses TRBV10-3 and TRBJ1-6; D perhaps matches TRBD1 (5 bases). Trimming pared 4 bases from V and 2 bases from J, leaving 12 bases between. CDR3 length: 16 residues. Germline CDR1 reads ENHRY; CDR2 reads SYGVKD. The CDR3 sequence: CAISVREGPYNSPLHF. The CDR3 region has the DNA TGTGCCATCAGTGTCAGGGAGGGCCCCTATAATTCACCCCTCCACTTT.

This chain connects TRBV7-9 to TRBJ2-7; D could derive from TRBD1 or TRBD2 (5 bases each). This CDR3 region has 15 residues. Trimming left V 4 bases short and J 7 bases short, with 20 bases between. The V gene's germline CDR1 is SEHNR and CDR2 FQNEAQ (reference sequence). Here the CDR3 reads CASSSTGRSYEEQYF. CDR3 sequence (DNA): TGTGCCAGCAGCTCCACGGGACGGTCCTACGAGGAGCAGTACTTC.

The rearrangement uses TRBV29-1 and TRBJ1-1; 9 bases align to TRBD1. The CDR3 runs to 14 residues. Per the germline V gene, CDR1 is SQVTM and CDR2 is ANQGSEA. V dropped 3 bases and J dropped 3; count of bases not matched to a gene: 5. The CDR3 loop reads CSVEVTGGDTEAFF. The CDR3 DNA reads as TGCAGCGTTGAGGTGACAGGGGGGGACACTGAAGCTTTCTTT.

The gene calls are TRBV6-5 and TRBJ1-1; D is perhaps TRBD1 (5 bases). The CDR3 runs to 15 residues. The V gene's germline CDR1 is MNHEY and CDR2 SVGAGI. Trimming took 1 base from V and 1 from J, leaving 10 bases between them. Here the CDR3 DNA reads TGTGCCAGCAGTTACTACCCAGGGCAGAACACTGAAGCTTTCTTT. This encodes CASSYYPGQNTEAFF.

There are many counts of this clone. The V and J genes are TRBV27 and TRBJ2-2, with D perhaps TRBD1 (6 bases). The CDR3 sequence is 15 residues long. Germline-derived CDR1 and CDR2 are MNHEY and SMNVEV (reference sequence). V dropped 2 bases and J dropped 3 bases, with 10 bases sitting between them. CDR3 region: CASSLGRGYTGELFF. CDR3 in DNA: TGTGCCAGCAGTTTAGGCAGGGGATACACCGGGGAGCTGTTTTTT.

This rearrangement joins TRBV9 to TRBJ1-5; D gene unclear. Trimming stripped 4 bases from V and 5 bases from J, with 16 bases between. The CDR3 contains 15 residues. The germline CDR1 and CDR2 sequences are SGDLS and YYNGEE. The CDR3 nucleotides read TGTGCCAGCAGCCCCCCGGACCCGGAGGATCAGCCCCAGCATTTT. This encodes CASSPPDPEDQPQHF.

This chain uses TRBV24-1 with TRBJ1-1; TRBD1 agrees at 8 bases. V lost 6 bases and J lost 4; bases outside the gene matches: 9. From germline, CDR1 is KGHDR and CDR2 SFDVKD. The CDR3 covers 15 residues. CDR3 in DNA: TGTGCCACCAGTAGCAGGCGACAGGGGAGCACTGAAGCTTTCTTT. Translating gives CATSSRRQGSTEAFF.

This rearrangement joins TRBV7-9 to TRBJ1-1; 7 nucleotides match TRBD1. V shed 6 bases, J shed 7 bases, and the junction held 5 bases outside the gene matches. The CDR3 runs to 12 residues. Germline values: CDR1 SEHNR, CDR2 FQNEAQ (reference sequence). The CDR3 loop is CASRKGGSEAFF. The CDR3 DNA is TGTGCCAGCAGAAAAGGGGGCAGTGAAGCTTTCTTT.

The chain has TRBV1 and TRBJ1-3. TRBV1 is classified as a pseudogene. This CDR3 has 14 amino acids. The CDR3 DNA is TGCACCAGCAGCCTGAGCCCGGGCAGAAACACCATATATTTT. Protein product: CTSSLSPGRNTIYF.

This sequence joins TRBV28 and TRBJ2-1; 7 bases match TRBD2. This CDR3 comprises 16 residues. V shed 5 bases and J 4 bases; nucleotides not matched to a gene: 11. Germline V gene data show CDR1 as MDHEN and CDR2 as SYDVKM. As DNA, the CDR3 is TGTGCCAGCAGTCTCAGACTAGCTGGGATTTACAATGAGCAGTTCTTC. Translated: CASSLRLAGIYNEQFF.

The chain combines TRBV7-9 with TRBJ2-1; D might be TRBD2 (5 bases). This CDR3 is built from 14 residues. CDR1 and CDR2 from the germline V gene are SEHNR and FQNEAQ (reference sequence). The V and J ends lost 5 bases and 1 base respectively, with 9 bases between them. CDR3 amino acids: CASSLEGSYNEQFF. In nucleotides, the CDR3 is TGTGCCAGCAGCCTAGAGGGTTCCTACAATGAGCAGTTCTTC.

The chain uses TRBV19 and TRBJ1-5; possibly TRBD1 for D (5 bases). Germline assignment: CDR1 LNHDA and CDR2 SQIVND (reference sequence). V was shortened by 5 bases and J by 1 base, with 6 bases between the two germline ends. The length of the CDR3 is 13 residues. The CDR3 loop is CASSGDSNQPQHF. DNA of the CDR3: TGTGCCAGTAGTGGGGACAGCAATCAGCCCCAGCATTTT.

V gene TRBV27 combines with J gene TRBJ2-7, with TRBD1 matching over 9 bases. Germline V gene sequence: CDR1 MNHEY, CDR2 SMNVEV (reference sequence). Trimming took 8 bases from V and 4 from J; bases not matched to a gene: 9. The CDR3 consists of 14 residues. The CDR3: CASAPRGTGYEQYF. CDR3 nucleotide sequence: TGTGCCAGCGCCCCCCGGGGGACAGGGTACGAGCAGTACTTC.

This rearrangement joins TRBV2 to TRBJ1-2; D gene ambiguous. Germline V gene data show CDR1 as SNHLY and CDR2 as FYNNEI. The CDR3 extends over 11 amino acids. Trimming stripped 5 bases from V and 8 bases from J, with 9 bases between. CDR3 sequence reads: CASSSFKGYTF. CDR3 nucleotide sequence: TGTGCCAGCAGTTCATTCAAGGGCTACACCTTC.

V usage is TRBV10-3 and J usage is TRBJ2-5; D unclear. The CDR3 runs 15 residues. Trimming cost V 1 base and J 2 bases, with 11 bases left between them. The V gene's germline CDR1 is ENHRY and CDR2 SYGVKD. This CDR3 reads CAISEFGTDQETQYF. As DNA, the CDR3 is TGTGCCATCAGTGAGTTTGGCACAGATCAAGAGACCCAGTACTTC.

This clone was observed at least ten times. This CDR3 is CASSIPTARGWNSPLHF. The CDR3, as DNA: TGTGCCAGTAGTATACCGACAGCCCGGGGTTGGAATTCACCCCTCCACTTT. The chain uses TRBV19 and TRBJ1-6; a weak D match, TRBD1 (5 bases). CDR3 size: 17 residues. CDR1 and CDR2 from the germline V gene are LNHDA and SQIVND (reference sequence). Trimming took off 2 bases at V and 7 bases at J, with 18 bases between the two ends.

The rearrangement joins TRBV30 to TRBJ1-4; 8 nucleotides match TRBD1. V shed 0 bases and J 7 bases; nucleotides not matched to a gene: 7. The V gene's germline CDR1 is GTSNPN and CDR2 SVGIG (reference sequence). The CDR3 totals 15 residues. CDR3 sequence reads: CAWSVGTGHFEKLFF. The CDR3 DNA sequence: TGTGCCTGGAGTGTAGGGACAGGTCATTTTGAAAAACTGTTTTTT.

This chain links TRBV19 with TRBJ2-7; 11 bases match TRBD2. This CDR3 contains 14 residues. Germline lookup yields CDR1 LNHDA and CDR2 SQIVND (reference sequence). The V segment lost 5 bases and the J segment 2 bases; nucleotides outside the gene matches: 2. The CDR3 nucleotides read TGTGCCAGTAGTGAGGGACTAGCGGCCTACGAGCAGTACTTC. Translation gives CASSEGLAAYEQYF.

This clone was found once. The chain has TRBV9 and TRBJ2-5; 13 bases map to TRBD2. This CDR3 is built from 16 residues. Germline V gene sequence: CDR1 SGDLS, CDR2 YYNGEE. J lost 2 bases, V lost 2 bases, and 3 bases had no gene match. For the CDR3, the DNA is TGTGCCAGCAGCGTCGGGACTAGCGGGGTACAAGAGACCCAGTACTTC. Encoded protein: CASSVGTSGVQETQYF.

This chain links TRBV14 with TRBJ2-1; 9 bases align to TRBD2. Looked up from germline, CDR1 is SGHDN and CDR2 is FVKESK. CDR3 size: 18 residues. Trimming took 0 bases from V and 4 from J; bases not matched to a gene: 10. The CDR3 protein is CASSQEIAGARPYNEQFF. In nucleotides, the CDR3 is TGTGCCAGCAGCCAAGAGATAGCGGGGGCTCGACCTTACAATGAGCAGTTCTTC.